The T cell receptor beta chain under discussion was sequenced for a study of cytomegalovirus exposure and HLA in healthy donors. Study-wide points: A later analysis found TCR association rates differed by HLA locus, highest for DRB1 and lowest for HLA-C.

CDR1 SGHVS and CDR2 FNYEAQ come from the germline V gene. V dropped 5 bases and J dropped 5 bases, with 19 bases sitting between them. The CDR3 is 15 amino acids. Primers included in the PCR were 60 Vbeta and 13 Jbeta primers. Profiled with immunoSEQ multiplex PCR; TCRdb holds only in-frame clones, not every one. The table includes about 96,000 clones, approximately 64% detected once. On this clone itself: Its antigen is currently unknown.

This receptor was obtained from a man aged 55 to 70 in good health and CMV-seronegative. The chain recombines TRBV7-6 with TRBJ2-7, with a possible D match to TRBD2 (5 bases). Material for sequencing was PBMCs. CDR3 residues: CASSPRGSAFDEQYF. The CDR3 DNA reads TGTGCCAGCAGCCCCCGGGGTAGCGCCTTTGACGAGCAGTACTTC.